Presented here are 5 T cell receptor beta chains from one specimen sequenced in a study of shared clonotypes between healthy human individuals. Measured with immunoSEQ multiplex PCR; TCRdb has only the in-frame clones, and not every one. Among over 2 million clones listed, roughly 94% were seen once. Sequenced input: naive CD4+ T cells sorted from blood. The subset is: CD45RA+ positively selected. The source of these receptors is a man aged 18 to 35 in good health.

Note on this clone: Other DNA sequences from this sample encode an identical CDR3 as well. The chain has TRBV2 and TRBJ2-7, with 10 bases identical to TRBD1. V lost 6 bases, J lost 2 bases, and 1 base stayed unmatched. The CDR3 runs to 13 residues. Per germline, CDR1 SNHLY and CDR2 FYNNEI. For the CDR3, the DNA is TGTGCCAGCAGCGGACAGGGGGCCTACGAGCAGTACTTC. This encodes CASSGQGAYEQYF.

This clone was recorded only once. The chain combines TRBV6-5 with TRBJ1-4; 7 positions match TRBD1. V lost 9 bases and J lost 5; bases outside the gene matches: 9. Looked up from germline, CDR1 is MNHEY and CDR2 is SVGAGI. The CDR3 length is 14 residues. The CDR3 spells CASTTGTANEKLFF. The CDR3 coding sequence is TGTGCCAGTACGACCGGGACAGCGAATGAAAAACTGTTTTTT.

The J gene is TRBJ2-3, the V gene TRBV19; a weak D match, TRBD2 (5 bases). This CDR3 has 15 residues. The V gene lost 7 bases and the J gene lost 0 bases, with 14 bases spanning the gap. CDR1 is LNHDA and CDR2 is SQIVND in the germline V gene (reference sequence). The CDR3 nucleotides are TGTGCCAGTAAGGGAGCAGCCCCTAGCACAGATACGCAGTATTTT. It codes for CASKGAAPSTDTQYF.

The V call is TRBV30, the J call TRBJ1-2; D possibly corresponds to TRBD1 (6 bases). V was pared by 2 bases and J by 8 bases, with 15 bases between. The CDR3 loop spans 13 amino acids. The germline V gene encodes CDR1 GTSNPN and CDR2 SVGIG (reference sequence). The CDR3 sequence: CAWSRQASSGYTF. The CDR3 nucleotides read TGTGCCTGGAGTCGACAGGCTTCCTCGGGCTACACCTTC. The whole variable domain, filled in from reference TRBV30 and TRBJ1-2, reads SQTIHQWPATLVQPVGSPLSLECTVEGTSNPNLYWYRQAAGRGLQLLFYSVGIGQISSEVPQNLSASRPQDRQFILSSKKLLLSDSGFYLCAWSRQASSGYTFGSGTRLTVV.

The genes are TRBV10-1 and TRBJ1-1; tentatively, D is TRBD1 (5 bases). The germline CDR1 and CDR2 sequences are WNHNN and SYGVQD (reference sequence). Trimming cost V 4 bases and J 3 bases, with 12 bases left between them. The CDR3 runs to 14 residues. The chain's CDR3 is CASSGGTVDTEAFF. Here the CDR3 DNA reads TGCGCCAGCAGTGGGGGGACGGTTGACACTGAAGCTTTCTTT.